This paragraph reports one T cell receptor beta chain. Profiling relied on immunoSEQ multiplex PCR, and the TCRdb table lists in-frame clones only, not all of them. This table has tens of thousands of clones, 94% appearing once. The source of the sample is a study of cytomegalovirus exposure and HLA in healthy donors. Whole-study context: The 120 or so validation repertoires used the same platform as the approximately 700 first-cohort repertoires, a later analysis reported.

The source of this sequence is a young woman in good health and CMV-seropositive. What was sequenced was PBMCs.

Written as DNA, the CDR3 is TGTGCCAGCAGCCCGGGACAGGGATTTGACCAGCCCCAGCATTTT. It yields the protein CASSPGQGFDQPQHF. The chain links TRBV7-9 to TRBJ1-5; 9 bases line up with TRBD1. Germline CDR1 is SEHNR and CDR2 is FQNEAQ (reference sequence). V gave up 5 bases and J gave up 7 bases; unmatched junction bases: 9. The CDR3 has 15 amino acids.